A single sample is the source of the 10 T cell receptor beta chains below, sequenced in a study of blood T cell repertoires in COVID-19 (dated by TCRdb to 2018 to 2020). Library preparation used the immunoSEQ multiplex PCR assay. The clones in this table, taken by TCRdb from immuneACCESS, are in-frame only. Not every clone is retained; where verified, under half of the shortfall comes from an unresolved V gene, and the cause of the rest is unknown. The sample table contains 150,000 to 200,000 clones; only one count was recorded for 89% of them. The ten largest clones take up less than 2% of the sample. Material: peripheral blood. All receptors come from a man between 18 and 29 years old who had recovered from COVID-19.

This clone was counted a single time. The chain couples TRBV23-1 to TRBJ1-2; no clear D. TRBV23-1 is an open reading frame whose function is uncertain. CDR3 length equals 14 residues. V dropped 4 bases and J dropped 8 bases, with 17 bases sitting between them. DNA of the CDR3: TGCGCCAGCAGTCCCCGTTCGAGGGATGGAGGCTACACCTTC. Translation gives CASSPRSRDGGYTF.

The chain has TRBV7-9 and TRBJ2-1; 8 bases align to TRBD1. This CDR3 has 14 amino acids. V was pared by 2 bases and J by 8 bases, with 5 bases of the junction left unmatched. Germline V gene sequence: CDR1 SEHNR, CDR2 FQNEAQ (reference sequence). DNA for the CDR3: TGTGCCAGCAGCTTACCCCAGGGGGCGCATGAGCAGTTCTTC. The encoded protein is CASSLPQGAHEQFF.

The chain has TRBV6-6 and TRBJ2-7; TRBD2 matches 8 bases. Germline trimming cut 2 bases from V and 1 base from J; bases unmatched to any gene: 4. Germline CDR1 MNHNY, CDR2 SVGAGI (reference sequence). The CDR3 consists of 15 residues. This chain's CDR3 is CASSYEAGASYEQYF. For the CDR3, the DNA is TGTGCCAGCAGTTACGAAGCGGGAGCGTCCTACGAGCAGTACTTC.

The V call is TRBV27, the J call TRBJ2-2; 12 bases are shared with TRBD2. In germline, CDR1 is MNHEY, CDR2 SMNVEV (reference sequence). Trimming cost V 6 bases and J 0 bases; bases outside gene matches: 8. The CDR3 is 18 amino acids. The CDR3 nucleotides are TGTGCCAGCAGAGCTAGGACTAGCGGGGCCTCGAACACCGGGGAGCTGTTTTTT. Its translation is CASRARTSGASNTGELFF.

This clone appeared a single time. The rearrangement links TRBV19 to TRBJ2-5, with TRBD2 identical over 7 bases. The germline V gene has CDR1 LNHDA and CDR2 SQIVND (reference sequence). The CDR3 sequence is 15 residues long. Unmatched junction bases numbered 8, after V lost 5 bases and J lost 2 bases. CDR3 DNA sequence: TGTGCCAGTAGTCCAGCGGGGCCGGGGCAAGAGACCCAGTACTTC. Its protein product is CASSPAGPGQETQYF.

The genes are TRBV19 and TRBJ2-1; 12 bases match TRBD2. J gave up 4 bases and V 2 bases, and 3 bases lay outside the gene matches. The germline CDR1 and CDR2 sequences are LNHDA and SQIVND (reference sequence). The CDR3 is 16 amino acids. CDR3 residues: CASSISLAGGYNEQFF. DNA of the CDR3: TGTGCCAGTAGTATATCACTAGCGGGAGGTTACAATGAGCAGTTCTTC. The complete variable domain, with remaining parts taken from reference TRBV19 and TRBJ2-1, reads DGGITQSPKYLFRKEGQNVTLSCEQNLNHDAMYWYRQDPGQGLRLIYYSQIVNDFQKGDIAEGYSVSREKKESFPLTVTSAQKNPTAFYLCASSISLAGGYNEQFFGPGTRLTVL.

The CDR3 DNA reads TGTGCCACCAGCAGATCCCGAGGATTAGATACGCAGTATTTT. It codes for CATSRSRGLDTQYF. The chain has TRBV15 and TRBJ2-3, with D unclear. Germline loops: CDR1 LNHNV, CDR2 YYDKDF (reference sequence). V was cut by 2 bases and J by 5 bases, with 11 bases left in between. This CDR3 is 14 amino acids long.

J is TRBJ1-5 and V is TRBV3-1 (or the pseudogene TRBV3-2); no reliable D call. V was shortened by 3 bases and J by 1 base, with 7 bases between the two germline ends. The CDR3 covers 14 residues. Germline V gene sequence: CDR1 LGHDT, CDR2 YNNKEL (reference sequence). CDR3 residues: CASSQGGSNQPQHF. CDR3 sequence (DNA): TGTGCCAGCAGCCAGGGCGGGAGCAATCAGCCCCAGCATTTT.

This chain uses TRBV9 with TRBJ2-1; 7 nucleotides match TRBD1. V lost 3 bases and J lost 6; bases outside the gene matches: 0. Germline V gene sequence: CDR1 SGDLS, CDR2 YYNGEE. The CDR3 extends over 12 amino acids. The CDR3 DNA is TGTGCCAGCAGCGGACAGGGCAATGAGCAGTTCTTC. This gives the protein CASSGQGNEQFF.

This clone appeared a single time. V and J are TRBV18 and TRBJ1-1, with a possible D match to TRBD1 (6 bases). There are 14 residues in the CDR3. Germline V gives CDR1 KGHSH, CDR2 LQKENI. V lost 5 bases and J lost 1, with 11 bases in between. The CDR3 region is CASSSGHPNTEAFF. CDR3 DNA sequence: TGTGCCAGCTCATCGGGACATCCGAACACTGAAGCTTTCTTT.